The present T cell receptor beta chain was sequenced within a study of blood T cells in healthy people across ages. Regarding the study as a whole: A roughly linear age-dependent decrease characterized TCR beta diversity per million T cells.

The V gene lost 6 bases and the J gene lost 6 bases, with 21 bases spanning the gap. Germline loops: CDR1 MNHEY, CDR2 SVGEGT. The CDR3 runs 15 residues. Using a J-beta primer mix together with a sample-barcoded 5' primer, a second PCR was run for roughly 7 to 11 cycles. MiXCR, applied by TCRdb to the 5' RACE reads, yields one record per CDR3 protein. The table shows over 600,000 distinct CDR3 sequences, with around 50% occurring only once. Turning to this clonotype: What it binds is unknown. This could be a read error, since a much larger clone is one nucleotide away.

The clonotype was recovered from a man older than 75 in good health. The sequenced sample was blood. The chain combines TRBV6-2 or TRBV6-3 with TRBJ2-7; D is possibly TRBD2 (6 bases). As DNA, the CDR3 is TGTGCCAGCAGACCGACTAACGGGAGCGTGGGCGAGCAGTACTTC. Its protein is CASRPTNGSVGEQYF.